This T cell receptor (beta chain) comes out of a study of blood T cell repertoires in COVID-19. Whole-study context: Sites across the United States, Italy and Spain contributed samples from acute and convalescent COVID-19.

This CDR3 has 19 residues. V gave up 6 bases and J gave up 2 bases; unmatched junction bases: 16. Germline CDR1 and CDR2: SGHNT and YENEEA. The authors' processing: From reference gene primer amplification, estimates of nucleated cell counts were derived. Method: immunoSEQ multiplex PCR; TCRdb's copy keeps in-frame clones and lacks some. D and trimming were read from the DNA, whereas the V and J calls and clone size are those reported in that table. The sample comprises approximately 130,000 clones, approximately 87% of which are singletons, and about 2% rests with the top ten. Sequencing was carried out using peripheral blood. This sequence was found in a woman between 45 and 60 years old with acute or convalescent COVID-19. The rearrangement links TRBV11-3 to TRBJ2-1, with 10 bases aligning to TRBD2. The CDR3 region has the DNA TGTGCCAGCAGTCCCCTCCCCCTGGCTAGCGGGGGAGCCTACAATGAGCAGTTCTTC. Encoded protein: CASSPLPLASGGAYNEQFF.